One TCR beta chain is described in this entry. It has no known antigen specificity. One base away there is no much larger clone; base qualities are not given. The library was made by the immunoSEQ multiplex PCR assay. As for the original processing: To diagnose cytomegalovirus status from the catalog of TCR beta chain sequences, a statistical classification framework was built. This is the immuneACCESS table as TCRdb keeps it, with only in-frame sequences that have V and J called. A part of the clones is gone; compared with another copy, unresolved V genes explain less than half, and the rest is unexplained. That table supplies the V and J calls and clone size; D and trimming were determined from the DNA. For this sample the table gives 150,000 to 200,000 clones, of which 85% to 90% were detected only once. Roughly 1.5% of the sample is taken by the ten largest. This record comes from a study of cytomegalovirus exposure and HLA in healthy donors (dated by TCRdb to about 2017). With regard to the full study: According to a later analysis, one platform produced both the roughly 110 validation repertoires and the 720 or so repertoires of the first cohort. The study aimed to test whether cataloging public T cell receptors could reveal signatures of past pathogen exposure. Besides the first cohort of under 700 subjects, a separate validation cohort made up of over 95 different subjects was used. To predict cytomegalovirus infection status, the study combined high-throughput TCR immunosequencing, statistical association of individual TCRs with disease status, and machine learning.

Separate from the approximately 670-subject first cohort, the validation cohort of 90 to 150 subjects was the group to which the donors belonged. Study-wide findings and limitations: Most TCR sequences were seen in very few donors, while some public TCRs were found in many individuals. In vitro tests confirmed that three of the cytomegalovirus-associated TCR beta chains recognize cytomegalovirus antigens. The authors suggested that the approach could potentially be extended to other disease states and immunological phenotypes. The classifier was reported to diagnose cytomegalovirus status with high specificity and sensitivity in both the original cohort and the validation cohort. Of the cluster scores, 90% to 95% were above 0 in a later analysis, which found that TCRs clustered in the first cohort also tended to co-occur in the 120 validation repertoires. The study gave a list of some 150 TCR beta chains associated with cytomegalovirus. The validation cohort had no HLA typing available for a later analysis, so co-occurrence within that cohort was assessed over all 110 or so repertoires.

The sequence was collected from a woman in her thirties in good health and CMV-seronegative. Sequenced: PBMCs.

The DNA is TGTGCCAGCAGCCAAGTGGGGGGGGTCGCTTACGAGCAGTACTTC. The resulting protein is CASSQVGGVAYEQYF. Recombination linked TRBV14 to TRBJ2-7; TRBD2 matches 7 bases in the middle. From the germline V gene, CDR1 is SGHDN and CDR2 is FVKESK. V is pruned by 1 base and J by 4 bases, leaving 7 bases of the junction without a gene match. The CDR3 runs 15 amino acids, cysteine and phenylalanine included. Left in the record is the CDR3 DNA by itself, 45 bases read in frame from the first base.